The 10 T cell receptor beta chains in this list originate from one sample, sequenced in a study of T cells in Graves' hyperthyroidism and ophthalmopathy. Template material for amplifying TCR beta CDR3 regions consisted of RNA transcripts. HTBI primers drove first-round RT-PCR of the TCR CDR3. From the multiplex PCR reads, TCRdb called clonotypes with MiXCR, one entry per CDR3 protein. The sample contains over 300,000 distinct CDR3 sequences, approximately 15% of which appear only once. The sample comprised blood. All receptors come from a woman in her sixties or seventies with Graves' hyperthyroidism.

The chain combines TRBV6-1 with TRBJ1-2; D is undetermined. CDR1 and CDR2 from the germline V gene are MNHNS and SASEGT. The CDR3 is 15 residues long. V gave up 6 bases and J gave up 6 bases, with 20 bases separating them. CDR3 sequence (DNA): TGTGCCAGCAGACCATTACTCACAGTAGCCCATGGCTACACCTTC. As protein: CASRPLLTVAHGYTF.

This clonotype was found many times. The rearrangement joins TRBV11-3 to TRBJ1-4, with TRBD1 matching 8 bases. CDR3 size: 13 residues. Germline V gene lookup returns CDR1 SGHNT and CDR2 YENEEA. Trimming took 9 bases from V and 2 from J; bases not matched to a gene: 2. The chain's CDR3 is CASRDRTNEKLFF. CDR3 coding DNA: TGTGCCAGTCGGGACAGGACTAATGAAAAACTGTTTTTT.

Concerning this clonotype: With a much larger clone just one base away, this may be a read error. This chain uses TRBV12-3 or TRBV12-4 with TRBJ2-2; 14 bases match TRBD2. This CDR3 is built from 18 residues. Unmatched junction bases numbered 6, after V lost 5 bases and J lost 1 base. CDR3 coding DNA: TGTGCCAGCAGTCCACGGACTAGCGGGAGGCGGAACACCGGGGAGCTGTTTTTT. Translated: CASSPRTSGRRNTGELFF.

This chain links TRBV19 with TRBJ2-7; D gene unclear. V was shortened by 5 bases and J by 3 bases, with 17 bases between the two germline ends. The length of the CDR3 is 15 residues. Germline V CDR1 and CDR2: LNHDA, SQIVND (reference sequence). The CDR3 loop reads CASSPSHSVVYEQYF. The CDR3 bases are TGTGCCAGTAGTCCAAGTCACAGTGTAGTCTACGAGCAGTACTTC.

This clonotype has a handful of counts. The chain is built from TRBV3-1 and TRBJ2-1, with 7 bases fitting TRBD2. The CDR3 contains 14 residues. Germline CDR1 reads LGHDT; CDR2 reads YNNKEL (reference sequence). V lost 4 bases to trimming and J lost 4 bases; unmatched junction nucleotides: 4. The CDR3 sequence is CASSPEAGYNEQFF. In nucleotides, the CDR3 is TGTGCCAGCAGCCCAGAAGCGGGGTACAATGAGCAGTTCTTC.

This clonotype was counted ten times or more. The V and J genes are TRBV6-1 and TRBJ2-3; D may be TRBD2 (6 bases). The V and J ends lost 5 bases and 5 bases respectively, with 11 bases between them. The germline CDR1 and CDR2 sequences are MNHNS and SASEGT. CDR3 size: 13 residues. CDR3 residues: CASSYRRGDTQYF. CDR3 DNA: TGTGCCAGCAGTTATAGGCGGGGAGATACGCAGTATTTT.

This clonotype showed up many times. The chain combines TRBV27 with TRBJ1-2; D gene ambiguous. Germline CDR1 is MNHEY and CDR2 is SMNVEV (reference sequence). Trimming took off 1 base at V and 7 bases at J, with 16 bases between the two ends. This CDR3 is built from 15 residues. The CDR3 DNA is TGTGCCAGCAGTTTATTGGGCAGTTACTTTGGTGGCTACACCTTC. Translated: CASSLLGSYFGGYTF.

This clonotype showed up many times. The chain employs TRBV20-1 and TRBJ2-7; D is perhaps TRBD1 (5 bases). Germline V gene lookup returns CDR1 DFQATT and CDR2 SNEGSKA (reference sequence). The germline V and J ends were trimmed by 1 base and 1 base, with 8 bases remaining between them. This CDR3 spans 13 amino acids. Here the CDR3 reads CSARARASYEQYF. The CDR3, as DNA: TGCAGTGCTAGAGCCAGGGCGTCCTACGAGCAGTACTTC.

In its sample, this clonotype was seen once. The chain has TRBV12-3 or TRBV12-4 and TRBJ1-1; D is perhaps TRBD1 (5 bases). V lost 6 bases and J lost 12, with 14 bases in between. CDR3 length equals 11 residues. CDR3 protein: CASSQDRQPFF. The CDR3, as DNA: TGTGCCAGCAGCCAAGATCGACAGCCTTTCTTT.

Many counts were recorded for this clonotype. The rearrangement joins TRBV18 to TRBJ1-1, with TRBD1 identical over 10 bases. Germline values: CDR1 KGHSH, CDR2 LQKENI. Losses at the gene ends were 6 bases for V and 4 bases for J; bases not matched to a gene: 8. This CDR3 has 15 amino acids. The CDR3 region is CASSQATGGVTEAFF. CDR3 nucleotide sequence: TGTGCCAGCTCCCAAGCGACAGGGGGCGTCACTGAAGCTTTCTTT. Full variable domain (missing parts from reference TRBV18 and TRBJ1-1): NAGVMQNPRHLVRRRGQEARLRCSPMKGHSHVYWYRQLPEEGLKFMVYLQKENIIDESGMPKERFSAEFPKEGPSILRIQQVVRGDSAAYFCASSQATGGVTEAFFGQGTRLTVV.